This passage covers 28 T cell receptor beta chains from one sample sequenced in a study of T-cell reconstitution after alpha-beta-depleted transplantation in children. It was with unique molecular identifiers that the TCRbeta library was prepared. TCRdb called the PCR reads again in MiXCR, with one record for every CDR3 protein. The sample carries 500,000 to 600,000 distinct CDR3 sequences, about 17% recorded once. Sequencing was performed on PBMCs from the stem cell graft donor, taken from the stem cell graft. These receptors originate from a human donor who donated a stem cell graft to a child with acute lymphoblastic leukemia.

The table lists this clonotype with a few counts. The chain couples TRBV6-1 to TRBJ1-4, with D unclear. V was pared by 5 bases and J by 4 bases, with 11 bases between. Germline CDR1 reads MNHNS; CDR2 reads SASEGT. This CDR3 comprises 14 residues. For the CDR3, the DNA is TGTGCCAGCAGTCCACGCCTTATTAATGAAAAACTGTTTTTT. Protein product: CASSPRLINEKLFF.

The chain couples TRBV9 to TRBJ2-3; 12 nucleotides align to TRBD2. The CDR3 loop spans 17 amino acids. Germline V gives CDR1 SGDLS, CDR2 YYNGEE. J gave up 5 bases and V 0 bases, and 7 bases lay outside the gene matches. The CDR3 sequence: CASSVGVSSGRGDTQYF. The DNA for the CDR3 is TGTGCCAGCAGCGTAGGGGTTTCTAGCGGGAGGGGAGATACGCAGTATTTT.

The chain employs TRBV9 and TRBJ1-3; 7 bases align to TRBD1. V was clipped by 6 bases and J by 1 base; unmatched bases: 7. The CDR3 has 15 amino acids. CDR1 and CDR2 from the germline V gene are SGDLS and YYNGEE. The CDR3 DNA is TGTGCCAGCAACTACAGGGGAGGATCTGGAAACACCATATATTTT. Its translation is CASNYRGGSGNTIYF.

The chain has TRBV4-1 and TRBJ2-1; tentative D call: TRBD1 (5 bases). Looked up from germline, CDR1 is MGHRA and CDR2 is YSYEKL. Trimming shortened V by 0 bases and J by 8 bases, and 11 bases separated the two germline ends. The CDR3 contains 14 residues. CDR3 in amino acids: CASSQELRVYEQFF. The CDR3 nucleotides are TGCGCCAGCAGCCAAGAACTCAGGGTCTATGAGCAGTTCTTC.

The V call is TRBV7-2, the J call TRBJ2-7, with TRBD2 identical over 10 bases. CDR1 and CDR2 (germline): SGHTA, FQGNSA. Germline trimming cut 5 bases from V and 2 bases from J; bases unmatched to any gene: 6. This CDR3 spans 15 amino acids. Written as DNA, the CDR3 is TGTGCCAGCAGCAAAACTAGCGGGATGGCCTACGAGCAGTACTTC. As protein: CASSKTSGMAYEQYF.

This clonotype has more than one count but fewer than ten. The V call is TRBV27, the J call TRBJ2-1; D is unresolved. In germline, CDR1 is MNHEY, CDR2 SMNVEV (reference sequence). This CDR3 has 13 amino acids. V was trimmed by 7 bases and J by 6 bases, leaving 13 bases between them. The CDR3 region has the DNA TGTGCCAGCAATACGGGTCCTTTCAATGAGCAGTTCTTC. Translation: CASNTGPFNEQFF.

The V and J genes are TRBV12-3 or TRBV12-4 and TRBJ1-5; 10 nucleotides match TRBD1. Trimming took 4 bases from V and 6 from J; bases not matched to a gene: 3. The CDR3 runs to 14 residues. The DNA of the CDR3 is TGTGCCAGCAGTTCGACAGGGGGCTCTCAGCCCCAGCATTTT. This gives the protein CASSSTGGSQPQHF.

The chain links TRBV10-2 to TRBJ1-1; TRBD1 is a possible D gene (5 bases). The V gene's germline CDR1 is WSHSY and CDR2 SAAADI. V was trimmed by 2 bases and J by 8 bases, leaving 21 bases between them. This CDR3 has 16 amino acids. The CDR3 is CASSEIGTGRRGEAFF. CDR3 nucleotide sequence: TGCGCCAGCAGTGAGATCGGTACAGGCCGACGGGGAGAAGCTTTCTTT.

CDR3: CASSVTGRTSEAFF. Here the CDR3 DNA reads TGTGCCAGCAGCGTAACAGGGAGAACGAGTGAAGCTTTCTTT. V is TRBV7-8 and J is TRBJ1-1; weak D call: TRBD1 (6 bases). V was pared by 5 bases and J by 7 bases, with 17 bases between. Germline CDR1 SGHVS, CDR2 FQNEAQ. The CDR3 sequence is 14 residues long.

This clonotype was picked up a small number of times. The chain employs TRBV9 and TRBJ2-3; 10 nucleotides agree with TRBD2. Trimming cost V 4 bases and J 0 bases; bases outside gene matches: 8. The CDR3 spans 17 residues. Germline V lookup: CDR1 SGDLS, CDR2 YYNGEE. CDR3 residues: CASSPGLAEDSTDTQYF. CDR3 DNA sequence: TGTGCCAGCAGCCCCGGACTAGCGGAAGATAGCACAGATACGCAGTATTTT.

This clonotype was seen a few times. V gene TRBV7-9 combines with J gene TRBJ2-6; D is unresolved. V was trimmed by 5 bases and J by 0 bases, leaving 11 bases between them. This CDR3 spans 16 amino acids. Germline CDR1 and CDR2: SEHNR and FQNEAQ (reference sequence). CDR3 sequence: CASSPLESSGANVLTF. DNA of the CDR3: TGTGCCAGCAGCCCGCTTGAGAGCTCTGGGGCCAACGTCCTGACTTTC.

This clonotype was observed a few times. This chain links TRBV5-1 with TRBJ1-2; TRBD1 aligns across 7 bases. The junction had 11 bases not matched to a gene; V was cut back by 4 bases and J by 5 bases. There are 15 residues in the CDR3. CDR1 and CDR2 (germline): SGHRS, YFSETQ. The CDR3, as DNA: TGCGCCAGCAGCCGGGGGCCCGGGACAGCTTATGGCTACACCTTC. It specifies CASSRGPGTAYGYTF.

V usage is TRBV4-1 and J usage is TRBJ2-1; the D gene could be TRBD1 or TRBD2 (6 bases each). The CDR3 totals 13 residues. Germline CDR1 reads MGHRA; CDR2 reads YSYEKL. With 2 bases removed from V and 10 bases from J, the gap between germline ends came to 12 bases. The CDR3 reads CASSQLPGAEQFF. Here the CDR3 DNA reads TGCGCCAGCAGCCAACTGCCGGGGGCCGAGCAGTTCTTC.

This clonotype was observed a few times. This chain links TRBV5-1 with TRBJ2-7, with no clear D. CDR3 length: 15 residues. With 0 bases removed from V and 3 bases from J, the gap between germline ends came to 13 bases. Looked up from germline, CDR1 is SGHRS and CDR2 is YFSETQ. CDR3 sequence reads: CASSLAGSPLYEQYF. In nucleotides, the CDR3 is TGCGCCAGCAGCTTGGCTGGTAGCCCTCTCTACGAGCAGTACTTC.

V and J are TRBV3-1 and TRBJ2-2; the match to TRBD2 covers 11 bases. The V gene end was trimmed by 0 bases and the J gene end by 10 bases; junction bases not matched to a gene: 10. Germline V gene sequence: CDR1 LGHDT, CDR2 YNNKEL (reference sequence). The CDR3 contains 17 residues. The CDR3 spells CASSQETSGRLSEELFF. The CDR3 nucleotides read TGTGCCAGCAGCCAAGAAACTAGCGGGAGACTGTCCGAGGAGCTGTTTTTT.

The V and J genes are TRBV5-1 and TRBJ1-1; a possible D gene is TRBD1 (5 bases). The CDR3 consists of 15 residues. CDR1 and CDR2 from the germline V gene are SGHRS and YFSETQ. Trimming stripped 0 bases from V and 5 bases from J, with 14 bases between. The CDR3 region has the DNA TGCGCCAGCAGCTTGGGGGGGGGGAAGGGGACTGAAGCTTTCTTT. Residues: CASSLGGGKGTEAFF.

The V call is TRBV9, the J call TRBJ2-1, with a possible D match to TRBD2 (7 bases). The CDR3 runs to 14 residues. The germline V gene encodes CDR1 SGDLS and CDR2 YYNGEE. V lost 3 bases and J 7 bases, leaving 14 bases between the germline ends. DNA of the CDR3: TGTGCCAGCAGCGGTGGGGGGGCGGTGAATGAGCAGTTCTTC. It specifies CASSGGGAVNEQFF.

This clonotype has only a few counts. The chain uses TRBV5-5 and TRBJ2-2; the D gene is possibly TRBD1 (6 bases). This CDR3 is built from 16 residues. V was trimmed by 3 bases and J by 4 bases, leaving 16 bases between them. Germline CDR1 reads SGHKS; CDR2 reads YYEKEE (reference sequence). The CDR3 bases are TGTGCCAGCAGCTCGTTACAGGGTTTGTCCACCGGGGAGCTGTTTTTT. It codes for CASSSLQGLSTGELFF.

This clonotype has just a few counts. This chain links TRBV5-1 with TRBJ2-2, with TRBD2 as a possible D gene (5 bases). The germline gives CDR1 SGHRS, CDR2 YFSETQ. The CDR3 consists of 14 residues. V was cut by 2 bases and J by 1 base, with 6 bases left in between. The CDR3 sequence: CASSFGENTGELFF. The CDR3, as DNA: TGCGCCAGCAGCTTCGGGGAGAACACCGGGGAGCTGTTTTTT. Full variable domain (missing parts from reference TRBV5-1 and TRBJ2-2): KAGVTQTPRYLIKTRGQQVTLSCSPISGHRSVSWYQQTPGQGLQFLFEYFSETQRNKGNFPGRFSGRQFSNSRSEMNVSTLELGDSALYLCASSFGENTGELFFGEGSRLTVL.

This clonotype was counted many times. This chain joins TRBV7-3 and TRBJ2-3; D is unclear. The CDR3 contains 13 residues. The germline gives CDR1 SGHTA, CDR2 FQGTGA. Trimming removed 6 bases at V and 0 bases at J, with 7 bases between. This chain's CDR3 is CASSLLSTDTQYF. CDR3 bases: TGTGCCAGCAGTTTATTAAGCACAGATACGCAGTATTTT.

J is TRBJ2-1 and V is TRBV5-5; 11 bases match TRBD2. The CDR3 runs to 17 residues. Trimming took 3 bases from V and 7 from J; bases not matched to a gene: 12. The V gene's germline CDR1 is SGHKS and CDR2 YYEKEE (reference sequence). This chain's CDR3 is CASSSAGGGLAVNEQFF. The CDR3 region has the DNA TGTGCCAGCAGCTCCGCCGGGGGGGGACTAGCGGTAAATGAGCAGTTCTTC.

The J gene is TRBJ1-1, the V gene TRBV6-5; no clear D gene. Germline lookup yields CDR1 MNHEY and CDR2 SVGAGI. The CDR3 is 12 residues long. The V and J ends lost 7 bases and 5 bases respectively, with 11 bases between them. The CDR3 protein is CASNTRTTEAFF. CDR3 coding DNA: TGTGCCAGCAACACGAGAACAACTGAAGCTTTCTTT.

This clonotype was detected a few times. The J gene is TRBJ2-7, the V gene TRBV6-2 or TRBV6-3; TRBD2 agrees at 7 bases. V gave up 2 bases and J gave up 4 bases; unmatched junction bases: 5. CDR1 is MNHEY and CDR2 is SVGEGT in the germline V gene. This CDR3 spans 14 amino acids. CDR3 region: CASSYGGGPYEQYF. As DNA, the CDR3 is TGTGCCAGCAGTTACGGGGGAGGGCCGTACGAGCAGTACTTC.

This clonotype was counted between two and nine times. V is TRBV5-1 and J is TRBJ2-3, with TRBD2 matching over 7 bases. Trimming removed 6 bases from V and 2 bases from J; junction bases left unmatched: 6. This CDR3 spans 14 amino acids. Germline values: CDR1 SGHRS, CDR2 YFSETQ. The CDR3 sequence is CASKGTTATDTQYF. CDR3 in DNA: TGCGCCAGCAAAGGGACTACCGCCACAGATACGCAGTATTTT. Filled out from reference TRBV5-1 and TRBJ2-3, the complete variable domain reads KAGVTQTPRYLIKTRGQQVTLSCSPISGHRSVSWYQQTPGQGLQFLFEYFSETQRNKGNFPGRFSGRQFSNSRSEMNVSTLELGDSALYLCASKGTTATDTQYFGPGTRLTVL.

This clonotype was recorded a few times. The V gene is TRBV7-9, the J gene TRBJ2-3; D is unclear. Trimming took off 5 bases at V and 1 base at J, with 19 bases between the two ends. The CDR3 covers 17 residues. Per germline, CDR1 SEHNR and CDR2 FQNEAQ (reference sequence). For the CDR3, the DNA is TGTGCCAGCAGCGTCGTGGCATTCTACTCGGGCACAGATACGCAGTATTTT. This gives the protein CASSVVAFYSGTDTQYF. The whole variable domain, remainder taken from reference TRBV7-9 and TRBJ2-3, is DTGVSQNPRHKITKRGQNVTFRCDPISEHNRLYWYRQTLGQGPEFLTYFQNEAQLEKSRLLSDRFSAERPKGSFSTLEIQRTEQGDSAMYLCASSVVAFYSGTDTQYFGPGTRLTVL.

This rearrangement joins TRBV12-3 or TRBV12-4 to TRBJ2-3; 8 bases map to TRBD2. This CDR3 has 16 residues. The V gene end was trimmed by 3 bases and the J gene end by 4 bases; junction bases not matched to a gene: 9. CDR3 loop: CASSFNKLAAPDTQYF. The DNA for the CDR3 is TGTGCCAGCAGTTTTAATAAACTAGCGGCGCCAGATACGCAGTATTTT.

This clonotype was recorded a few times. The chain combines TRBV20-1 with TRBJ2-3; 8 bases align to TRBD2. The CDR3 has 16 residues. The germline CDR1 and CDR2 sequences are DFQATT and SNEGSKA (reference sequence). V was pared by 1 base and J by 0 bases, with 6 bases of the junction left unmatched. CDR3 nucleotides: TGCAGTGCTAGAGGCGTTAGCGGGGAAAGCACAGATACGCAGTATTTT. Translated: CSARGVSGESTDTQYF.

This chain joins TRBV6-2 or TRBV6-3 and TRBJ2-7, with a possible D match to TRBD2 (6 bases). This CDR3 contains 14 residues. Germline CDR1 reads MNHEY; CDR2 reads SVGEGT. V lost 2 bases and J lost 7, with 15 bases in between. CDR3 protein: CASSYEEGSREQYF. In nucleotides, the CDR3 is TGTGCCAGCAGTTACGAGGAGGGATCGAGGGAGCAGTACTTC.